Described below is a single T cell receptor beta chain sequence and its context. This record comes from a study of cytomegalovirus exposure and HLA in healthy donors. Trimming removed 5 bases at V and 5 bases at J, with 21 bases between. Looked up from germline, CDR1 is MNHNY and CDR2 is SVGAGI (reference sequence). There are 16 residues in the CDR3. Method: immunoSEQ multiplex PCR; TCRdb's copy keeps in-frame clones and lacks some. The data contain around 190,000 clones, approximately 86% of them singletons. V and J are TRBV6-6 and TRBJ2-5; the D call may be TRBD1 or TRBD2 (5 bases each). The clonotype was recovered from a man aged 25-45 years in good health and CMV-seropositive. The sequenced sample was PBMCs. The CDR3 DNA sequence: TGTGCCAGCAGTCCCGTCAGCCGGGACCCGGGGGAGACCCAGTACTTC. Its protein product is CASSPVSRDPGETQYF.